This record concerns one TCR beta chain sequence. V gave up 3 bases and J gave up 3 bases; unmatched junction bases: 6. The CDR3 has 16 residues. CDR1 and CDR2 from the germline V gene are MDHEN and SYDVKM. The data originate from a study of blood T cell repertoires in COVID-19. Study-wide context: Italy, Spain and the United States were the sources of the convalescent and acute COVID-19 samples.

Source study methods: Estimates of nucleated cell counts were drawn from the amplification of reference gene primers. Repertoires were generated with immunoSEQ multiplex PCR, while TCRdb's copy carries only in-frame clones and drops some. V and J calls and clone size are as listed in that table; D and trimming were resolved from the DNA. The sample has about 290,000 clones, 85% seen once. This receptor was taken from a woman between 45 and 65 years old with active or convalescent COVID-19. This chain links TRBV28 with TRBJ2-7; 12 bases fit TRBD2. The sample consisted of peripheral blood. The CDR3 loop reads CASSFLLAGGGYEQYF. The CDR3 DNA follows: TGTGCCAGCAGTTTCCTGCTAGCGGGAGGGGGCTACGAGCAGTACTTC.